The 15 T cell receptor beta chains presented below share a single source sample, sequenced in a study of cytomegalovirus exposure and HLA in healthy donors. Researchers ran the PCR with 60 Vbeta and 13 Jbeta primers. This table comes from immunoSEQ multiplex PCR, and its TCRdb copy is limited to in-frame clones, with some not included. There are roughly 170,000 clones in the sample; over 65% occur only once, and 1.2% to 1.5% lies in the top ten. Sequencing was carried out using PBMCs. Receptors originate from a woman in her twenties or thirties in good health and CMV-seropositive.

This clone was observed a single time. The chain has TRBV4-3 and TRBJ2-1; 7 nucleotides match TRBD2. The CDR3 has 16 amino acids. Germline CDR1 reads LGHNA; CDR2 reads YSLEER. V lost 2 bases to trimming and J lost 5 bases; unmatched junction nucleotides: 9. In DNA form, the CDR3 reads TGCGCCAGCAGCCAAATAGCGGGCTTCATTAACAATGAGCAGTTCTTC. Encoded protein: CASSQIAGFINNEQFF.

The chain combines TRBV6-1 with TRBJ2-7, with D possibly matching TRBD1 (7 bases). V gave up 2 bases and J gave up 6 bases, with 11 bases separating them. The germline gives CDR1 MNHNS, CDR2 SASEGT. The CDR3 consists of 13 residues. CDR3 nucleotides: TGTGCCAGCAGTGAATCAGGGGGGACCGAGCAGTACTTC. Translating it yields CASSESGGTEQYF.

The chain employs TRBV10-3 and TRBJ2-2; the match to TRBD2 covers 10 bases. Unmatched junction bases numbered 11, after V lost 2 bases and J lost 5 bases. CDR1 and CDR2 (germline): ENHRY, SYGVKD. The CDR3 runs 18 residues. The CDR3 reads CAISEGLAAQSSTGELFF. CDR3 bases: TGTGCCATCAGTGAGGGACTAGCGGCTCAATCCTCAACCGGGGAGCTGTTTTTT.

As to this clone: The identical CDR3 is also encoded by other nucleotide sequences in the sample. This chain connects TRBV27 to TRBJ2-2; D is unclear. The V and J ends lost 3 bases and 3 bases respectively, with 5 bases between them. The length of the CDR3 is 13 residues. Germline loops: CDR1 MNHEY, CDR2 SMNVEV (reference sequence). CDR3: CASSFTDTGELFF. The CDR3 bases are TGTGCCAGCAGTTTTACAGACACCGGGGAGCTGTTTTTT.

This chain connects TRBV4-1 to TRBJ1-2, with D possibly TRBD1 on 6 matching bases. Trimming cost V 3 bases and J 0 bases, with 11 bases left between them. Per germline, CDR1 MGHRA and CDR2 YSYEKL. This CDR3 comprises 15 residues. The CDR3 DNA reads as TGCGCCAGCAGCCAGCAGGGGTCGACTAACTATGGCTACACCTTC. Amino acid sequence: CASSQQGSTNYGYTF.

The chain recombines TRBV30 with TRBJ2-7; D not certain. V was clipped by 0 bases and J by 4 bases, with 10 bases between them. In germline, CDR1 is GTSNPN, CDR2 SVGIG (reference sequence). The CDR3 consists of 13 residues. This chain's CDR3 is CAWSVPPTYEQYF. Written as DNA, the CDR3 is TGTGCCTGGAGTGTACCGCCGACTTACGAGCAGTACTTC.

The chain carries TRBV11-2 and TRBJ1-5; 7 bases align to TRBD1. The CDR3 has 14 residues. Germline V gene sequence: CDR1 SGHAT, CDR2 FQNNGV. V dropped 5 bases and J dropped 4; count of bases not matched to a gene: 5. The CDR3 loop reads CASSRQGLNQPQHF. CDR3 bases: TGTGCCAGCAGCCGACAGGGACTGAATCAGCCCCAGCATTTT.

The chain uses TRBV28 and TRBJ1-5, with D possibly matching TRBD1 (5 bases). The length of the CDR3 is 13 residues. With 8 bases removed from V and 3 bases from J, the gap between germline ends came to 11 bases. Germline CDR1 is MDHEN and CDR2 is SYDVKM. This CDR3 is CASAWGPNQPQHF. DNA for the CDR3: TGTGCCAGCGCTTGGGGCCCCAATCAGCCCCAGCATTTT.

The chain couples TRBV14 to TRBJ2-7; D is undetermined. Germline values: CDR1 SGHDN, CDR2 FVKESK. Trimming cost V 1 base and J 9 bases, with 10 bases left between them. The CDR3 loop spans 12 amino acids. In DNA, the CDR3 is TGTGCCAGCAGCCAAGGATTACGAGGGCAGTACTTC. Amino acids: CASSQGLRGQYF.

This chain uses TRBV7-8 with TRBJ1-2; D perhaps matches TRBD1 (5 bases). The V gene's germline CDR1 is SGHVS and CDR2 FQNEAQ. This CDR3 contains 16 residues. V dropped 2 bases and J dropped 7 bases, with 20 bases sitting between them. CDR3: CASSLRNIQGVSGYTF. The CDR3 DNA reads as TGTGCCAGCAGCTTACGGAATATCCAGGGTGTGTCTGGCTACACCTTC.

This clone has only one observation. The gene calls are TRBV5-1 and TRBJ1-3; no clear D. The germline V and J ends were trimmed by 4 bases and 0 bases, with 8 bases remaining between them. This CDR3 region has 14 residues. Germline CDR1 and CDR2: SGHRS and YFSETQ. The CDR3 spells CASSRRGSGNTIYF. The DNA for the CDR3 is TGCGCCAGCAGCCGACGGGGCTCTGGAAACACCATATATTTT.

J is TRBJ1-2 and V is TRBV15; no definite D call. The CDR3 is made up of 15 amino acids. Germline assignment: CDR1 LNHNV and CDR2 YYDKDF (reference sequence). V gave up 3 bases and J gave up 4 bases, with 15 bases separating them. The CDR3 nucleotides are TGTGCCACCAGCAGCCAGAGGGCCCAGGTCTATGGCTACACCTTC. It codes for CATSSQRAQVYGYTF.

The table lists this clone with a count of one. The CDR3 nucleotides are TGTGCCCCCCCCGGGAGTAGGAATGAGCAGTTCTTC. Translation gives CAPPGSRNEQFF. This chain joins TRBV6-4 and TRBJ2-1; possible D gene TRBD2, 6 bases. Germline CDR1 MRHNA, CDR2 SNTAGT. V was shortened by 11 bases and J by 7 bases, with 15 bases between the two germline ends. The CDR3 loop spans 12 amino acids.

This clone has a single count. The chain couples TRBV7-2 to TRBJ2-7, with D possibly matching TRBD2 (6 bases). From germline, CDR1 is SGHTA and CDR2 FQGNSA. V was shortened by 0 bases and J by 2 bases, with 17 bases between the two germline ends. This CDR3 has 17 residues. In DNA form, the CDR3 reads TGTGCCAGCAGCTTAGCGGGGGTAGCGGTACTTCCCTACGAGCAGTACTTC. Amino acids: CASSLAGVAVLPYEQYF.

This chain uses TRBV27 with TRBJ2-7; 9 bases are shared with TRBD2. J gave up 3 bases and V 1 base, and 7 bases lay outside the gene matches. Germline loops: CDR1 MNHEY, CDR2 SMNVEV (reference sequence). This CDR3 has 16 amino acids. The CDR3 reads CASSLYRLAGIYEQYF. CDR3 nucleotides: TGTGCCAGCAGTTTATATCGGCTAGCGGGAATCTACGAGCAGTACTTC.